The 11 T cell receptor beta chains given below trace back to one sample, sequenced in a study of cytomegalovirus exposure and HLA in healthy donors. With 60 Vbeta and 13 Jbeta primers, the PCR was carried out. Repertoires were generated with immunoSEQ multiplex PCR, while TCRdb's copy carries only in-frame clones and drops some. The sample records about 82,000 clones, approximately 80% being singletons. The sequencing sample was made of PBMCs. Receptors were obtained from a human donor in good health.

This clone was seen more than once but under ten times. The chain joins TRBV5-1 to TRBJ2-1, with TRBD2 identical over 9 bases. CDR3 length: 15 amino acids. The germline V gene has CDR1 SGHRS and CDR2 YFSETQ. V dropped 9 bases and J dropped 0; count of bases not matched to a gene: 7. The CDR3: CATRAGGSSYNEQFF. In nucleotides, the CDR3 is TGCGCCACGCGAGCGGGGGGAAGCTCCTACAATGAGCAGTTCTTC.

The chain recombines TRBV29-1 with TRBJ2-6, with D maybe TRBD1 (6 bases). This CDR3 has 14 residues. Trimming shortened V by 3 bases and J by 2 bases, and 8 bases separated the two germline ends. Germline CDR1 reads SQVTM; CDR2 reads ANQGSEA. CDR3 loop: CSVDRGAGANVLTF. The CDR3 region has the DNA TGCAGCGTTGACAGGGGTGCTGGGGCCAACGTCCTGACTTTC.

This clone was found a few times. V and J are TRBV6-5 and TRBJ2-7, with TRBD1 identical over 8 bases. The CDR3 totals 15 residues. Per the germline V gene, CDR1 is MNHEY and CDR2 is SVGAGI. V lost 7 bases to trimming and J lost 0 bases; unmatched junction nucleotides: 8. CDR3 sequence reads: CASTLGTGSSYEQYF. The CDR3 bases are TGTGCCAGCACCCTCGGGACAGGCAGCTCCTACGAGCAGTACTTC.

J is TRBJ1-4 and V is TRBV7-8, with D unresolved. This CDR3 is built from 16 residues. The V gene lost 0 bases and the J gene lost 4 bases, with 12 bases spanning the gap. CDR1 is SGHVS and CDR2 is FQNEAQ in the germline V gene. The CDR3 region has the DNA TGTGCCAGCAGCTTAGCGCGGGAGGGAAGTAATGAAAAACTGTTTTTT. It specifies CASSLAREGSNEKLFF.

This sequence joins TRBV27 and TRBJ1-4, with 11 nucleotides matching TRBD1. Trimming cost V 3 bases and J 10 bases; bases outside gene matches: 16. Germline V CDR1 and CDR2: MNHEY, SMNVEV (reference sequence). There are 18 residues in the CDR3. The CDR3 here is CASSLGGTGGILAGKLFF. The CDR3 DNA sequence: TGTGCCAGCAGTTTGGGCGGGACAGGGGGAATACTGGCGGGAAAACTGTTTTTT.

This clone came up once. The rearrangement uses TRBV27 and TRBJ2-4; TRBD2 agrees at 7 bases. Germline lookup yields CDR1 MNHEY and CDR2 SMNVEV (reference sequence). After removal of 6 bases from V and 0 bases from J, the junction contained 2 bases not matched to a gene. This CDR3 has 14 residues. In DNA form, the CDR3 reads TGTGCCAGCAGGGGACTACTAGCCAAAAACATTCAGTACTTC. This sequence encodes CASRGLLAKNIQYF.

This clone has just a few counts. This sequence joins TRBV4-3 and TRBJ2-2, with 15 bases identical to TRBD2. Per germline, CDR1 LGHNA and CDR2 YSLEER. The length of the CDR3 is 17 residues. The trim removed 4 bases at V and 7 bases at J, leaving 7 bases unmatched. CDR3: CASSRGLAGGLSGELFF. CDR3 nucleotide sequence: TGCGCCAGCAGCCGCGGACTAGCGGGGGGGCTTAGCGGGGAGCTGTTTTTT.

This rearrangement joins TRBV7-6 to TRBJ2-5, with 16 bases matching TRBD2. There are 19 residues in the CDR3. CDR1 SGHVS and CDR2 FNYEAQ come from the germline V gene. The ends lost 5 bases at V and 0 bases at J; junction bases unmatched: 9. The CDR3 DNA sequence: TGTGCCAGCAGCATGGCTTGGGGGACTAGCGGGGGGGACCAAGAGACCCAGTACTTC. It codes for CASSMAWGTSGGDQETQYF.

The chain couples TRBV29-1 to TRBJ1-3, with D tentatively TRBD1 (5 bases). The CDR3 extends over 16 amino acids. Germline CDR1 SQVTM, CDR2 ANQGSEA. V was clipped by 1 base and J by 2 bases, with 15 bases between them. CDR3 DNA: TGCAGCGTTGAAGCCGGATTTACAGGAACTGGAAACACCATATATTTT. Amino acids: CSVEAGFTGTGNTIYF.

The V gene is TRBV30, the J gene TRBJ2-5; 8 nucleotides line up with TRBD2. The DNA end is a closer match to TRBJ2-7, so the J assignment may be wrong. Germline V gene sequence: CDR1 GTSNPN, CDR2 SVGIG (reference sequence). There are 13 residues in the CDR3. For the CDR3, the DNA is TGTGCCTGGGCCGCGGGGGGAATCTACGAGCAGTACTTC. This translates into CAWAAGGIYEQYF.

This clone was observed a single time. CDR3 nucleotide sequence: TGTGCCAGCACCCAGGACCAGAGGGGCAATCAGCCCCAGCATTTT. The encoded protein is CASTQDQRGNQPQHF. The chain uses TRBV6-1 and TRBJ1-5; D unresolved. There are 15 residues in the CDR3. Trimming stripped 7 bases from V and 2 bases from J, with 15 bases between. Per germline, CDR1 MNHNS and CDR2 SASEGT.